The clone carrying this T cell receptor beta chain was detected ten times or more. Its antigen is still unknown. This sample is drawn from a study of response to subunit inactivated influenza vaccine. General study points: Each seasonal influenza vaccination, the authors suggested, recruits few new T cells.

After removal of 8 bases from V and 0 bases from J, the junction contained 4 bases not matched to a gene. The CDR3 contains 14 residues. Looked up from germline, CDR1 is SGHTA and CDR2 is FQGNSA. TCRdb used MiXCR to reprocess the RT-PCR reads, holding one entry per CDR3 protein. The table has 500,000 or so distinct CDR3 sequences, approximately 16% seen once. The sequence came from a man between 50 and 69 years old who received an inactivated influenza vaccine. The J gene is TRBJ2-3, the V gene TRBV7-2, with TRBD2 identical over 8 bases. The sample was CD4+ T cells sorted from PBMCs, taken less than 30 months after vaccination. The CDR3 here is CASGLAGSTDTQYF. In nucleotides, the CDR3 is TGTGCCAGCGGCCTAGCGGGCAGCACAGATACGCAGTATTTT.